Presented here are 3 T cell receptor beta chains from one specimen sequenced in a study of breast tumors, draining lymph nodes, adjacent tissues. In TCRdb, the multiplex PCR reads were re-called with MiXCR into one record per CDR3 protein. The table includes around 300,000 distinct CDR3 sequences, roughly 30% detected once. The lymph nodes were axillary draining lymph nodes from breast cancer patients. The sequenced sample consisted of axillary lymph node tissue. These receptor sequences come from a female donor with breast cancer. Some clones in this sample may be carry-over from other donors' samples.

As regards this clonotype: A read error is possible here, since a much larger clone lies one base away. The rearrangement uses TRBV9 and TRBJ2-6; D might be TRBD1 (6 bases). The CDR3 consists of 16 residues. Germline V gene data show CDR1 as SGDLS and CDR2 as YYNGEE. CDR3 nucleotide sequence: TGTGCCAGCAGCTTGGGGACAAACTCTGGGGCCAACGTCCTGGCTTTC. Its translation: CASSLGTNSGANVLAF.

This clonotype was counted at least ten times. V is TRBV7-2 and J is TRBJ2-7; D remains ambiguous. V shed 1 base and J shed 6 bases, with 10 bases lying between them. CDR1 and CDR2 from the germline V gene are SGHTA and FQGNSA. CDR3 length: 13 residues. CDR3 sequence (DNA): TGTGCCAGCAGCTTAGTATCCGTGGGCGAGCAGTACTTC. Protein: CASSLVSVGEQYF. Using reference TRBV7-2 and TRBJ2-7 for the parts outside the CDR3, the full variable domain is GAGVSQSPSNKVTEKGKDVELRCDPISGHTALYWYRQSLGQGLEFLIYFQGNSAPDKSGLPSDRFSAERTGGSVSTLTIQRTQQEDSAVYLCASSLVSVGEQYFGPGTRLTVT.

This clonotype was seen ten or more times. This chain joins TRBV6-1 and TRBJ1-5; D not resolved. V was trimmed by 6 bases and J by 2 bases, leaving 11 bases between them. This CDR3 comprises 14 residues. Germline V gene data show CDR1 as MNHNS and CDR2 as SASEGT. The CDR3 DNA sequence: TGTGCCAGCAGAGCAGGATCTGGCAATCAGCCCCAGCATTTT. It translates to CASRAGSGNQPQHF.